This TCR beta chain was documented in a study of cytomegalovirus exposure and HLA in healthy donors. CDR1 and CDR2 (germline): SGHRS, YFSETQ. The CDR3 runs 11 residues. With 5 bases removed from V and 5 bases from J, the gap between germline ends came to 7 bases. PCR involved 60 Vbeta and 13 Jbeta primers. Assay: immunoSEQ multiplex PCR; the TCRdb copy retains only in-frame clones and omits some. The sample consists of approximately 65,000 clones, approximately 64% of them appearing once. This clone showed up many times. The material sequenced was PBMCs. The sequence came from a man aged 40-49 years in good health and CMV-seropositive. V is TRBV5-1 and J is TRBJ1-1; D gene ambiguous. The chain's CDR3 is CASRFETEAFF. CDR3 DNA sequence: TGCGCCAGCAGATTTGAGACTGAAGCTTTCTTT. The full variable domain, rest sourced from reference TRBV5-1 and TRBJ1-1, is KAGVTQTPRYLIKTRGQQVTLSCSPISGHRSVSWYQQTPGQGLQFLFEYFSETQRNKGNFPGRFSGRQFSNSRSEMNVSTLELGDSALYLCASRFETEAFFGQGTRLTVV.